Presented here are 17 T cell receptor beta chains from one specimen sequenced in a study of shared clonotypes between healthy human individuals. The naive CD8 subset, CD45RO-negative cells positively selected for CCR7, excluded terminally differentiated effector memory CD45RA+ cells. The assay was immunoSEQ multiplex PCR, and TCRdb's table has in-frame clones only and misses some. This sample yields about 2 million clones, of which approximately 94% are seen a single time; 0.9% to 1.5% belongs to the top ten. Sequencing used naive CD8+ T cells sorted from blood. Source of these receptors: a man aged 18 to 35 in good health.

This clone appeared a single time. This chain joins TRBV11-2 and TRBJ1-1; D unclear. The germline V and J ends were trimmed by 1 base and 3 bases, with 15 bases remaining between them. Germline assignment: CDR1 SGHAT and CDR2 FQNNGV. This CDR3 is 16 amino acids long. The CDR3 sequence: CASSLASGTRYTEAFF. Here the CDR3 DNA reads TGTGCCAGCAGCTTAGCTTCAGGAACCCGATACACTGAAGCTTTCTTT.

V gene TRBV7-2 combines with J gene TRBJ1-1; 7 bases fit TRBD1. The CDR3 contains 19 residues. Trimming took 0 bases from V and 3 from J; bases not matched to a gene: 16. Germline CDR1 reads SGHTA; CDR2 reads FQGNSA. The CDR3 is CASSLAADREDGEDTEAFF. CDR3 bases: TGTGCCAGCAGCTTAGCCGCCGACAGGGAGGATGGGGAGGACACTGAAGCTTTCTTT.

This rearrangement joins TRBV10-2 to TRBJ2-7; D remains unclear. Trimming removed 2 bases at V and 3 bases at J, with 11 bases between. The germline V gene encodes CDR1 WSHSY and CDR2 SAAADI. The CDR3 consists of 14 residues. CDR3 DNA: TGCGCCAGCAGTGAGCTACGGAGTGGCTACGAGCAGTACTTC. Translation gives CASSELRSGYEQYF.

The sample holds one count of this clone. J is TRBJ2-7 and V is TRBV4-1; 8 bases are shared with TRBD1. Germline values: CDR1 MGHRA, CDR2 YSYEKL. The V segment lost 4 bases and the J segment 1 base; nucleotides outside the gene matches: 6. This CDR3 contains 15 residues. The CDR3 DNA reads as TGCGCCAGCAGCCGGGGACAGGACTTTTCCTACGAGCAGTACTTC. Amino acids: CASSRGQDFSYEQYF.

The V gene is TRBV6-1, the J gene TRBJ1-5; D perhaps matches TRBD1 (6 bases). Germline CDR1 and CDR2: MNHNS and SASEGT. The germline V and J ends were trimmed by 4 bases and 0 bases, with 13 bases remaining between them. CDR3 size: 16 residues. CDR3 bases: TGTGCCAGCAGTGGTAGGACAGAATATAGCAATCAGCCCCAGCATTTT. Residues: CASSGRTEYSNQPQHF.

This clone was counted a single time. The rearrangement joins TRBV6-1 to TRBJ1-1; a weak D match, TRBD1 (5 bases). The germline V gene has CDR1 MNHNS and CDR2 SASEGT. The CDR3 consists of 14 residues. Trimming took 2 bases from V and 3 from J, leaving 10 bases between them. The CDR3 protein is CASSELGRDTEAFF. The CDR3 region has the DNA TGTGCCAGCAGTGAACTGGGCAGGGACACTGAAGCTTTCTTT.

The CDR3 nucleotides are TGTGCCAGCAGCTTGGCGGCGGAGGAGACCTACGAGCAGTACTTC. It codes for CASSLAAEETYEQYF. The chain joins TRBV5-6 to TRBJ2-7, with TRBD2 as a possible D gene (5 bases). Germline CDR1 reads SGHDT; CDR2 reads YYEEEE. Trimming shortened V by 0 bases and J by 2 bases, and 12 bases separated the two germline ends. This CDR3 comprises 15 residues.

The chain carries TRBV29-1 and TRBJ1-1; TRBD1 is a possible D gene (5 bases). Germline-derived CDR1 and CDR2 are SQVTM and ANQGSEA. This CDR3 comprises 15 residues. Trimming took 3 bases from V and 0 from J, leaving 14 bases between them. Here the CDR3 DNA reads TGCAGCGTTGATATGGGGACGGATCTGAACACTGAAGCTTTCTTT. This sequence encodes CSVDMGTDLNTEAFF. Complete variable domain (other parts from reference TRBV29-1 and TRBJ1-1): SAVISQKPSRDICQRGTSLTIQCQVDSQVTMMFWYRQQPGQSLTLIATANQGSEATYESGFVIDKFPISRPNLTFSTLTVSNMSPEDSSIYLCSVDMGTDLNTEAFFGQGTRLTVV.

This sequence joins TRBV25-1 and TRBJ1-2, with 7 bases matching TRBD1. V gave up 7 bases and J gave up 8 bases; unmatched junction bases: 7. This CDR3 comprises 12 residues. Germline V lookup: CDR1 MGHDK, CDR2 SYGVNS. CDR3 nucleotides: TGTGCCAGCACCCAGGGGGGTAAGGGCTACACCTTC. Translating it yields CASTQGGKGYTF.

This chain uses TRBV7-9 with TRBJ2-7, with TRBD1 as a possible D gene (7 bases). CDR1 is SEHNR, CDR2 FQNEAQ, per germline (reference sequence). This CDR3 has 14 amino acids. V gave up 5 bases and J gave up 2 bases, with 13 bases separating them. As DNA, the CDR3 is TGTGCCAGCAGCCCCAGGGGGAGGCCCTACGAGCAGTACTTC. It translates to CASSPRGRPYEQYF.

The rearrangement links TRBV9 to TRBJ2-5; 8 nucleotides line up with TRBD2. Germline V gives CDR1 SGDLS, CDR2 YYNGEE. The length of the CDR3 is 11 residues. The ends lost 7 bases at V and 4 bases at J; junction bases unmatched: 0. CDR3 loop: CASAGGETQYF. Here the CDR3 DNA reads TGTGCCAGCGCGGGGGGAGAGACCCAGTACTTC.

The chain has TRBV29-1 and TRBJ2-1; 9 bases line up with TRBD2. This CDR3 contains 14 residues. Germline CDR1 reads SQVTM; CDR2 reads ANQGSEA. With V trimmed by 7 bases and J by 9 bases, 13 bases remained unmatched. CDR3 region: CSAFLAGAPREQFF. In DNA, the CDR3 is TGCAGCGCTTTTTTAGCGGGAGCCCCGCGTGAGCAGTTCTTC.

Turning to this clone: Other DNA sequences in the same sample also yield this CDR3. CDR3 sequence (DNA): TGCAGCGTAGATGGAGGGAGCTCCTACAATGAGCAGTTCTTC. Its protein is CSVDGGSSYNEQFF. V and J are TRBV29-1 and TRBJ2-1; D may be TRBD2 (6 bases). There are 14 residues in the CDR3. CDR1 is SQVTM and CDR2 is ANQGSEA in the germline V gene. Deletions cut 6 bases from V and 0 bases from J, with 12 bases between.

V usage is TRBV9 and J usage is TRBJ2-3; D call uncertain. The CDR3 runs 15 residues. Per germline, CDR1 SGDLS and CDR2 YYNGEE. V was cut by 0 bases and J by 1 base, with 9 bases left in between. The CDR3 region is CASSVGLSGTDTQYF. The CDR3 nucleotides read TGTGCCAGCAGCGTAGGGCTATCGGGCACAGATACGCAGTATTTT. The full variable domain, with the rest looked up from reference TRBV9 and TRBJ2-3, is DSGVTQTPKHLITATGQRVTLRCSPRSGDLSVYWYQQSLDQGLQFLIQYYNGEERAKGNILERFSAQQFPDLHSELNLSSLELGDSALYFCASSVGLSGTDTQYFGPGTRLTVL.

This clone has only one observation. CDR3 loop: CASSPNLHSGSPLHF. Here the CDR3 DNA reads TGCGCCAGCAGCCCTAACCTTCACAGCGGCTCACCCCTCCACTTT. The genes are TRBV4-1 and TRBJ1-6; D call uncertain. CDR3 length: 15 residues. Germline V gives CDR1 MGHRA, CDR2 YSYEKL. Trimming took off 4 bases at V and 10 bases at J, with 17 bases between the two ends.

The table lists this clone with a count of one. The chain joins TRBV5-8 to TRBJ2-7, with D unresolved. The CDR3 runs to 13 residues. From germline, CDR1 is SGHTS and CDR2 YDEGEE. V was trimmed by 3 bases and J by 0 bases, leaving 7 bases between them. CDR3 bases: TGTGCCAGCAGCTCCGGTTTCTCCTACGAGCAGTACTTC. Its protein is CASSSGFSYEQYF. The full variable domain, its missing parts supplied by reference TRBV5-8 and TRBJ2-7, is EAGVTQSPTHLIKTRGQQATLRCSPISGHTSVYWYQQALGLGLQFLLWYDEGEERNRGNFPPRFSGRQFPNYSSELNVNALELEDSALYLCASSSGFSYEQYFGPGTRLTVT.

J is TRBJ2-7 and V is TRBV6-5; D uncertain. CDR3 size: 14 residues. The ends were cut back, 2 bases at V and 2 bases at J, with 10 bases in the middle. Germline loops: CDR1 MNHEY, CDR2 SVGAGI. The CDR3 region has the DNA TGTGCCAGCAGTTACGGGATGGAAGCCTACGAGCAGTACTTC. As protein: CASSYGMEAYEQYF.